The T cell receptor beta chain under discussion was sequenced for a study of response to subunit inactivated influenza vaccine. From the RT-PCR reads, TCRdb called clonotypes with MiXCR, one entry per CDR3 protein. The sample lists more than 700,000 distinct CDR3 sequences, approximately 21% occurring once. V was shortened by 1 base and J by 10 bases, with 11 bases between the two germline ends. The CDR3 length is 14 residues. Study-level points and caveats: A suggestion made by the authors is that each seasonal influenza vaccination recruits few new T cells.

Comment on this clonotype: Its antigen is unidentified.

Sequenced here: PBMCs from blood, sampled about 5 days after vaccination. This chain joins TRBV12-3 or TRBV12-4 and TRBJ1-6; weak D call: TRBD1 (5 bases). This TCR derives from a man aged 50 or older who received an inactivated influenza vaccine. This chain's CDR3 is CASSLVGDSSPLHF. Written as DNA, the CDR3 is TGTGCCAGCAGTTTAGTGGGGGATTCCTCACCCCTCCACTTT.